These 21 T cell receptor beta chains originate from one sample sequenced in a study of blood T cell repertoires in COVID-19. The table came from immunoSEQ multiplex PCR; TCRdb's copy has only in-frame clones and leaves some out. The profile shows roughly 250,000 clones, 80% to 85% of them singletons. Specimen: peripheral blood. These TCRs come from a man aged 45-60 years with active or convalescent COVID-19.

The chain carries TRBV7-6 and TRBJ1-6, with 9 bases aligning to TRBD1. This CDR3 comprises 14 residues. J gave up 10 bases and V 2 bases, and 3 bases lay outside the gene matches. The germline gives CDR1 SGHVS, CDR2 FNYEAQ. In DNA, the CDR3 is TGTGCCAGCAGCTTACGGACAGGGGAATCACCCCTCCACTTT. This codes for CASSLRTGESPLHF.

The chain couples TRBV4-2 to TRBJ1-1; D uncertain. Trimming left V 6 bases short and J 0 bases short, with 5 bases between. Germline CDR1 LGHNA, CDR2 YNFKEQ. This CDR3 region has 12 residues. In DNA, the CDR3 is TGTGCCAGCAGGTCTCTGAACACTGAAGCTTTCTTT. It translates to CASRSLNTEAFF.

The genes are TRBV4-1 and TRBJ1-4; no reliable D call. The ends were cut back, 0 bases at V and 4 bases at J, with 15 bases in the middle. This CDR3 is 17 amino acids long. Germline lookup yields CDR1 MGHRA and CDR2 YSYEKL. The CDR3 DNA sequence: TGCGCCAGCAGCCAAGATCCACCGGGAACGGTTAATGAAAAACTGTTTTTT. It specifies CASSQDPPGTVNEKLFF.

The chain carries TRBV28 and TRBJ2-7; the D is unclear. CDR3 size: 12 residues. Per germline, CDR1 MDHEN and CDR2 SYDVKM. V lost 8 bases, J lost 5 bases, and 13 bases lay in between. The CDR3 region has the DNA TGTGCCAGCTACAGCCACAATAACGAGCAGTACTTC. This encodes CASYSHNNEQYF.

The chain links TRBV5-1 to TRBJ2-7, with a weak D call TRBD2 (5 bases). Germline CDR1 SGHRS, CDR2 YFSETQ. Trimming left V 0 bases short and J 9 bases short, with 10 bases between. The CDR3 loop spans 12 amino acids. Here the CDR3 reads CASSLDPGGQYF. In DNA, the CDR3 is TGCGCCAGCAGCTTGGATCCAGGAGGGCAGTACTTC.

The V and J genes are TRBV2 and TRBJ1-1, with a possible D match to TRBD1 (5 bases). The CDR3 is 14 residues long. The germline V gene encodes CDR1 SNHLY and CDR2 FYNNEI. Deletions cut 4 bases from V and 0 bases from J, with 9 bases between. CDR3 in amino acids: CASSGKQVNTEAFF. In DNA form, the CDR3 reads TGTGCCAGCAGTGGAAAACAGGTGAACACTGAAGCTTTCTTT. Together with reference TRBV2 and TRBJ1-1, the CDR3 gives the full variable domain: EPEVTQTPSHQVTQMGQEVILRCVPISNHLYFYWYRQILGQKVEFLVSFYNNEISEKSEIFDDQFSVERPDGSNFTLKIRSTKLEDSAMYFCASSGKQVNTEAFFGQGTRLTVV.

The chain joins TRBV6-1 to TRBJ1-2; D gene ambiguous. CDR1 is MNHNS, CDR2 SASEGT, per germline. The CDR3 totals 13 residues. V lost 3 bases and J 4 bases, leaving 9 bases between the germline ends. The CDR3 is CASSDPVLYGYTF. CDR3 nucleotide sequence: TGTGCCAGCAGTGATCCGGTCCTCTATGGCTACACCTTC.

The rearrangement uses TRBV18 and TRBJ2-1, with 9 bases lining up with TRBD2. Germline CDR1 KGHSH, CDR2 LQKENI. Losses at the gene ends were 3 bases for V and 3 bases for J; bases not matched to a gene: 6. This CDR3 has 16 residues. CDR3 in amino acids: CASSPRSGGGYNEQFF. The CDR3 DNA reads TGTGCCAGCTCACCTCGTAGCGGGGGAGGCTACAATGAGCAGTTCTTC.

The chain joins TRBV6-2 or TRBV6-3 to TRBJ2-2, with 7 bases matching TRBD1. Germline V gene data show CDR1 as MNHEY and CDR2 as SVGEGT. The CDR3 is 15 residues long. V lost 7 bases to trimming and J lost 6 bases; unmatched junction nucleotides: 11. CDR3 in amino acids: CASTPVGGIAGELFF. The DNA of the CDR3 is TGTGCCAGCACCCCTGTAGGGGGCATTGCCGGGGAGCTGTTTTTT.

This clone was seen more than once but under ten times. The chain is built from TRBV7-3 and TRBJ1-6; possibly TRBD1 for D (5 bases). Germline CDR1 reads SGHTA; CDR2 reads FQGTGA. V was cut by 5 bases and J by 7 bases, with 12 bases left in between. The CDR3 runs to 14 residues. CDR3 loop: CASSKGLQNSPLHF. The CDR3 DNA reads TGTGCCAGCAGCAAGGGACTGCAGAATTCACCCCTCCACTTT.

The chain couples TRBV2 to TRBJ1-2, with a possible D match to TRBD1 (5 bases). Trimming removed 4 bases at V and 0 bases at J, with 9 bases between. Germline CDR1 reads SNHLY; CDR2 reads FYNNEI. This CDR3 region has 14 residues. The CDR3, as DNA: TGTGCCAGCAGTGCCGGCAGGGCTAACTATGGCTACACCTTC. This translates into CASSAGRANYGYTF.

This sequence joins TRBV18 and TRBJ1-4; perhaps TRBD1 as D (5 bases). The CDR3 has 15 residues. The germline gives CDR1 KGHSH, CDR2 LQKENI. The V gene lost 3 bases and the J gene lost 3 bases, with 11 bases spanning the gap. In DNA form, the CDR3 reads TGTGCCAGCTCACCCGTGGGGGGATCTAATGAAAAACTGTTTTTT. Translated: CASSPVGGSNEKLFF.

This clone occurred a few times. This CDR3 is CASSPRDTGSEQYF. The CDR3 DNA sequence: TGTGCCAGCTCACCACGGGACACCGGCTCCGAGCAGTACTTC. The chain joins TRBV18 to TRBJ2-7; tentative D call: TRBD1 (6 bases). Trimming shortened V by 1 base and J by 6 bases, and 13 bases separated the two germline ends. This CDR3 contains 14 residues. Germline V CDR1 and CDR2: KGHSH, LQKENI.

The V gene is TRBV7-2, the J gene TRBJ2-3; the D is unclear. CDR1 and CDR2 (germline): SGHTA, FQGNSA. The CDR3 has 13 amino acids. The V end lost 2 bases, the J end lost 4 bases, and 7 bases lay between the germline ends. CDR3 residues: CASSLIYADTQYF. DNA of the CDR3: TGTGCCAGCAGCTTAATCTACGCAGATACGCAGTATTTT.

This clone has just a few counts. The chain has TRBV7-2 and TRBJ1-2; TRBD1 might be the D (5 bases). The CDR3 sequence is 15 residues long. Trimming shortened V by 5 bases and J by 3 bases, and 16 bases separated the two germline ends. CDR1 and CDR2 (germline): SGHTA, FQGNSA. CDR3 sequence: CASSPGGSGDYGYTF. The DNA for the CDR3 is TGTGCCAGCAGCCCCGGGGGTAGCGGGGACTATGGCTACACCTTC.

This rearrangement joins TRBV9 to TRBJ1-2, with D perhaps TRBD1 (6 bases). The CDR3 is 14 residues long. Trimming took off 2 bases at V and 1 base at J, with 9 bases between the two ends. Germline V gene lookup returns CDR1 SGDLS and CDR2 YYNGEE. The CDR3 region has the DNA TGTGCCAGCAGCGTCTCGGACAGTAACTATGGCTACACCTTC. This codes for CASSVSDSNYGYTF.

This clone was seen a single time. Other DNA sequences within the sample encode an identical CDR3. This chain connects TRBV29-1 to TRBJ1-1, with D unclear. Germline V gene sequence: CDR1 SQVTM, CDR2 ANQGSEA. V lost 0 bases and J lost 3, with 5 bases in between. This CDR3 has 12 amino acids. In nucleotides, the CDR3 is TGCAGCGTTGAAGACAGATACACTGAAGCTTTCTTT. It is translated as CSVEDRYTEAFF. The whole variable domain, remainder taken from reference TRBV29-1 and TRBJ1-1, is SAVISQKPSRDICQRGTSLTIQCQVDSQVTMMFWYRQQPGQSLTLIATANQGSEATYESGFVIDKFPISRPNLTFSTLTVSNMSPEDSSIYLCSVEDRYTEAFFGQGTRLTVV.

The chain joins TRBV4-1 to TRBJ1-1; D may be TRBD1 (5 bases). The germline V gene has CDR1 MGHRA and CDR2 YSYEKL. The CDR3 is 13 amino acids. The V end lost 3 bases, the J end lost 3 bases, and 8 bases lay between the germline ends. This CDR3 is CASSQGPYTEAFF. In DNA form, the CDR3 reads TGCGCCAGCAGCCAGGGGCCTTACACTGAAGCTTTCTTT.

The V gene is TRBV3-1 (or the pseudogene TRBV3-2), the J gene TRBJ1-2; the D gene is possibly TRBD1 (5 bases). There are 15 residues in the CDR3. Trimming pared 0 bases from V and 8 bases from J, leaving 16 bases between. Germline-derived CDR1 and CDR2 are LGHDT and YNNKEL (reference sequence). The CDR3 protein is CASSQDSSGLNGYTF. The CDR3 DNA is TGTGCCAGCAGCCAAGATTCATCAGGGTTAAACGGCTACACCTTC.

This rearrangement joins TRBV15 to TRBJ1-5, with 10 bases that match TRBD1. This CDR3 contains 17 residues. CDR1 is LNHNV and CDR2 is YYDKDF in the germline V gene (reference sequence). V gave up 1 base and J gave up 0 bases; unmatched junction bases: 3. The CDR3 sequence is CATSRGDRGPSNQPQHF. The CDR3, as DNA: TGTGCCACCAGCAGAGGGGACAGGGGCCCTAGCAATCAGCCCCAGCATTTT. The full variable domain, rest sourced from reference TRBV15 and TRBJ1-5, is DAMVIQNPRYQVTQFGKPVTLSCSQTLNHNVMYWYQQKSSQAPKLLFHYYDKDFNNEADTPDNFQSRRPNTSFCFLDIRSPGLGDTAMYLCATSRGDRGPSNQPQHFGDGTRLSIL.

This chain links TRBV5-6 with TRBJ1-1; D might be TRBD1 (5 bases). Germline CDR1 and CDR2: SGHDT and YYEEEE. There are 13 residues in the CDR3. V was cut by 4 bases and J by 4 bases, with 11 bases left in between. CDR3: CASSIGVSTEAFF. CDR3 DNA sequence: TGTGCCAGCAGCATAGGGGTTAGCACTGAAGCTTTCTTT.